Included here is one TCR beta chain sequence, with context. Sequencing used immunoSEQ multiplex PCR; TCRdb keeps in-frame clones, though not all of them. Of around 400,000 clones in the sample, around 83% were seen once. These data belong to a study of blood T cell repertoires in COVID-19. V dropped 6 bases and J dropped 2 bases, with 5 bases sitting between them. In germline, CDR1 is SNHLY, CDR2 FYNNEI. This CDR3 has 11 residues. V and J are TRBV2 and TRBJ2-7; the D is unclear. Sequencing was done on a sample of PBMCs or T cells enriched from blood (not recorded which). The TCR was taken from a woman between 45 and 65 years old who had recovered from COVID-19. CDR3 bases: TGTGCCAGCAGCCCTACCTACGAGCAGTACTTC. Amino acid sequence: CASSPTYEQYF.